This entry describes one T cell receptor beta chain. The ends were cut back, 3 bases at V and 0 bases at J, with 6 bases in the middle. Germline CDR1 SGDLS, CDR2 YYNGEE. CDR3 length: 14 amino acids. The PCR employed 60 Vbeta primers together with 13 Jbeta primers. In the source study's methods: Later reanalysis found 80 million or so unique TCR beta chains, around 9.9 million of them shared. The method was immunoSEQ multiplex PCR; TCRdb's version includes in-frame clones alone and lacks a portion of them. The DNA gave D and trimming, while V, J and clone size come from that table. The sample includes some 110,000 clones, less than 85% seen only once; the top ten take around 15%. This sample stems from a study of cytomegalovirus exposure and HLA in healthy donors.

The TCR comes from a man in his fifties or sixties in good health and CMV-seropositive. Sequenced material: PBMCs. The V and J genes are TRBV9 and TRBJ1-4, with D hard to call. CDR3 nucleotides: TGTGCCAGCAGCGAAGACACAACTAATGAAAAACTGTTTTTT. Translation gives CASSEDTTNEKLFF.